These 3 T cell receptor beta chains share one sample of origin, sequenced in a study of Graves' ophthalmopathy and Graves' hyperthyroidism (dated by TCRdb to 2016 to 2019). Sequencing was performed on an Illumina HiSeq 2000. TCR beta CDR3 regions were amplified from RNA transcripts for repertoire sequencing. HTBI primers and the Qiagen OneStep RT-PCR kit were used in a first-round RT-PCR, which was followed by a second-round multiplex PCR, size selection and purification. TCRdb applied fastp at Q25 and MiXCR to the public reads, then kept only in-frame beta chains. Every entry covers one CDR3 protein and lists the most common genes and DNA from its rows. The sample yields over a million distinct CDR3 sequences; less than 45% were counted once. In total, the top ten clones hold 11% of the sample. Sequencing was performed on peripheral blood or thyroid tissue (not recorded which). These receptors all come from an adult man with Graves' hyperthyroidism.

CDR3 DNA: TGTGCCATCAGTGAGTTAGAGACCCAGCATTTT. It codes for CAISELETQHF. The chain uses TRBV10-3 and TRBJ1-5; no clear D. Germline V CDR1 and CDR2: ENHRY, SYGVKD. The CDR3 has 11 residues. V lost 1 base to trimming and J lost 11 bases, with 6 bases between them.

Of note for this clonotype: The junction and the germline gene differ at one end; a read error may be behind it. The chain employs TRBV10-2 and TRBJ1-6; D ambiguous. This CDR3 has 13 amino acids. Germline V lookup: CDR1 WSHSY, CDR2 SAAADI. CDR3 bases: TGTGCCAGCAGTTACGCAAATAATTCACCCCTCCACTTT. Translation: CASSYANNSPLHF.

This clonotype occurred a few times. The CDR3 sequence is CSARQGRGRTNEKLFF. DNA of the CDR3: TGCAGTGCTCGCCAGGGACGGGGGAGAACTAATGAAAAACTGTTTTTT. The rearrangement uses TRBV20-1 and TRBJ1-4; TRBD1 might be the D (5 bases). Looked up from germline, CDR1 is DFQATT and CDR2 is SNEGSKA (reference sequence). V was shortened by 5 bases and J by 1 base, with 17 bases between the two germline ends. The CDR3 totals 16 residues.